The next 20 T cell receptor beta chains were all read from a single sample in a study of T cells in Graves' hyperthyroidism and ophthalmopathy. Regions amplified from RNA transcripts were the TCR beta CDR3 regions. The TCR CDR3 was amplified in a first-round RT-PCR using the HTBI primer set. Each CDR3 protein is one row after TCRdb ran MiXCR on the multiplex PCR reads. The repertoire has hundreds of thousands of distinct CDR3 sequences, roughly 15% of them found once; the top ten carry approximately 3.9%. Sequencing was performed on blood. The source is a woman in her thirties with Graves' hyperthyroidism.

The chain links TRBV20-1 to TRBJ2-1; 8 bases fit TRBD1. The J segment lost 5 bases and the V segment lost 6 bases, leaving 6 bases of the junction unmatched. The CDR3 consists of 13 residues. The germline gives CDR1 DFQATT, CDR2 SNEGSKA (reference sequence). The DNA for the CDR3 is TGCAGTGCCAGGACAGGGAGCCACAATGAGCAGTTCTTC. Residues: CSARTGSHNEQFF.

This clonotype has at least ten counts. The gene calls are TRBV7-8 and TRBJ1-5; 7 bases line up with TRBD1. After removal of 5 bases from V and 7 bases from J, the junction contained 14 bases not matched to a gene. Germline V gene sequence: CDR1 SGHVS, CDR2 FQNEAQ. This CDR3 has 16 residues. The CDR3 reads CASSPHDRVLGQPQHF. CDR3 coding DNA: TGTGCCAGCAGCCCGCACGACAGGGTATTAGGACAGCCCCAGCATTTT.

This clonotype occurred many times. V gene TRBV12-3 or TRBV12-4 combines with J gene TRBJ2-7; 12 bases are a match to TRBD2. CDR3 length: 15 residues. V lost 6 bases, J lost 7 bases, and 10 bases stayed unmatched. CDR3 loop: CASSPGLAGPREQYF. CDR3 DNA: TGTGCCAGCAGCCCCGGACTAGCGGGACCTAGGGAGCAGTACTTC.

The sample holds a few counts of this clonotype. One base away lies a much larger clone, so this may be a sequencing read error. V and J are TRBV7-9 and TRBJ2-1; 9 bases match TRBD1. V lost 1 base to trimming and J lost 5 bases; unmatched junction nucleotides: 6. Germline V gives CDR1 SEHNR, CDR2 FQNEAQ (reference sequence). The CDR3 runs to 16 residues. The CDR3 sequence is CASSLDGTGWNNEQFF. The DNA of the CDR3 is TGTGCCAGCAGCTTAGACGGGACAGGGTGGAACAATGAGCAGTTCTTC.

The chain carries TRBV9 and TRBJ1-5; possibly TRBD1 for D (5 bases). This CDR3 contains 14 residues. V shed 2 bases and J shed 3 bases, with 9 bases lying between them. Germline assignment: CDR1 SGDLS and CDR2 YYNGEE. The CDR3 spells CASSVDSFNQPQHF. The CDR3 DNA is TGTGCCAGCAGCGTCGACAGCTTCAATCAGCCCCAGCATTTT. The full variable domain, its missing parts supplied by reference TRBV9 and TRBJ1-5, is DSGVTQTPKHLITATGQRVTLRCSPRSGDLSVYWYQQSLDQGLQFLIQYYNGEERAKGNILERFSAQQFPDLHSELNLSSLELGDSALYFCASSVDSFNQPQHFGDGTRLSIL.

The CDR3 sequence is CSVSVAKNIQYF. CDR3 DNA sequence: TGCAGCGTTTCAGTAGCCAAAAACATTCAGTACTTC. V and J are TRBV29-1 and TRBJ2-4; D remains unclear. V lost 5 bases and J lost 0, with 5 bases in between. The CDR3 spans 12 residues. CDR1 and CDR2 from the germline V gene are SQVTM and ANQGSEA.

The chain joins TRBV5-5 to TRBJ2-7; tentatively, D is TRBD2 (6 bases). With 4 bases removed from V and 7 bases from J, the gap between germline ends came to 24 bases. There are 16 residues in the CDR3. CDR1 SGHKS and CDR2 YYEKEE come from the germline V gene (reference sequence). Here the CDR3 reads CASSPSSGRNLEEQYF. The DNA for the CDR3 is TGTGCCAGCAGCCCGTCATCAGGGAGGAACTTGGAAGAGCAGTACTTC.

The chain links TRBV5-8 to TRBJ1-1; D ambiguous. Germline V CDR1 and CDR2: SGHTS, YDEGEE. The CDR3 is 13 residues long. Trimming took off 2 bases at V and 4 bases at J, with 9 bases between the two ends. CDR3 sequence: CASSFRVSTEAFF. Here the CDR3 DNA reads TGTGCCAGCAGCTTTAGGGTGAGCACTGAAGCTTTCTTT.

Many counts were recorded for this clonotype. This chain uses TRBV28 with TRBJ2-1, with D maybe TRBD1 (5 bases). The CDR3 covers 16 residues. Per germline, CDR1 MDHEN and CDR2 SYDVKM. The V gene lost 6 bases and the J gene lost 0 bases, with 15 bases spanning the gap. The CDR3 is CASSLRQGSSYNEQFF. In nucleotides, the CDR3 is TGTGCCAGCAGCCTAAGGCAGGGTAGCTCCTACAATGAGCAGTTCTTC.

This clonotype occurred many times. V is TRBV20-1 and J is TRBJ1-4; TRBD1 matches 7 bases. This CDR3 spans 15 amino acids. J was trimmed by 8 bases and V by 1 base; bases with no gene match: 10. Per germline, CDR1 DFQATT and CDR2 SNEGSKA (reference sequence). This chain's CDR3 is CSARVRGGMREKLFF. The DNA for the CDR3 is TGCAGTGCTAGAGTCCGAGGGGGCATGAGGGAAAAACTGTTTTTT.

CDR3 bases: TGTGCCAGCAGCCCCCTTATTGCGGGAGGGATACAGTTCTTC. This translates into CASSPLIAGGIQFF. This chain connects TRBV11-1 to TRBJ2-1; 9 nucleotides line up with TRBD2. Per germline, CDR1 SGHAT and CDR2 FQDESV (reference sequence). CDR3 length: 14 amino acids. Trimming cost V 5 bases and J 13 bases; bases outside gene matches: 12.

This clonotype was detected a few times. The V and J genes are TRBV5-1 and TRBJ1-3; D is perhaps TRBD1 (6 bases). V lost 0 bases and J 0 bases, leaving 13 bases between the germline ends. The CDR3 consists of 17 residues. The germline CDR1 and CDR2 sequences are SGHRS and YFSETQ. CDR3 region: CASSLARDTRSGNTIYF. CDR3 coding DNA: TGCGCCAGCAGCTTGGCCCGGGACACGCGCTCTGGAAACACCATATATTTT.

This clonotype was seen ten or more times. The chain combines TRBV15 with TRBJ2-7; the D call may be TRBD1 or TRBD2 (7 bases each). The CDR3 has 13 residues. V was pared by 5 bases and J by 4 bases, with 12 bases between. CDR1 and CDR2 (germline): LNHNV, YYDKDF (reference sequence). CDR3 nucleotides: TGTGCCACCAGCGAGCAGGGGGGGTACGAGCAGTACTTC. This sequence encodes CATSEQGGYEQYF.

This clonotype was recorded at least ten times. The chain employs TRBV7-9 and TRBJ2-5, with 12 bases identical to TRBD2. This CDR3 contains 16 residues. Germline V CDR1 and CDR2: SEHNR, FQNEAQ (reference sequence). V trimming: 5 bases; J trimming: 4 bases; junction bases outside the gene matches: 8. The CDR3 loop reads CASSPKTSGRGETQYF. CDR3 sequence (DNA): TGTGCCAGCAGCCCAAAGACTAGCGGGAGAGGAGAGACCCAGTACTTC. Full variable domain (remainder filled in from reference TRBV7-9 and TRBJ2-5): DTGVSQNPRHKITKRGQNVTFRCDPISEHNRLYWYRQTLGQGPEFLTYFQNEAQLEKSRLLSDRFSAERPKGSFSTLEIQRTEQGDSAMYLCASSPKTSGRGETQYFGPGTRLLVL.

This clonotype was counted many times. The DNA of the CDR3 is TGTGCCAGCAGCGGGGGGGGGGACGAGCAGTTCTTC. Translated, it gives CASSGGGDEQFF. The chain has TRBV11-2 and TRBJ2-1; the match to TRBD2 covers 7 bases. CDR1 and CDR2 from the germline V gene are SGHAT and FQNNGV. V gave up 5 bases and J gave up 10 bases; unmatched junction bases: 5. This CDR3 is built from 12 residues.

As DNA, the CDR3 is TGTGCCAGCACCACCGGGACCGGGCCAGCCGGGGAGCTGTTTTTT. It is translated as CASTTGTGPAGELFF. The chain links TRBV12-3 or TRBV12-4 to TRBJ2-2; D may be TRBD1 or TRBD2 (5 bases each). This CDR3 comprises 15 residues. The V gene lost 7 bases and the J gene lost 6 bases, with 18 bases spanning the gap.

This clonotype turned up a few times. The chain recombines TRBV7-3 with TRBJ1-2; TRBD1 might be the D (5 bases). The ends were cut back, 4 bases at V and 4 bases at J, with 13 bases in the middle. This CDR3 has 14 residues. The V gene's germline CDR1 is SGHTA and CDR2 FQGTGA. The CDR3 is CASSSGAGGYGYTF. CDR3 DNA: TGTGCCAGCAGCTCCGGGGCAGGTGGCTATGGCTACACCTTC.

This clonotype was found many times. The V call is TRBV6-1, the J call TRBJ2-7; D is undetermined. Trimming left V 1 base short and J 4 bases short, with 14 bases between. The length of the CDR3 is 15 residues. The germline V gene encodes CDR1 MNHNS and CDR2 SASEGT. The CDR3 loop reads CASSEGSPSVYEQYF. For the CDR3, the DNA is TGTGCCAGCAGTGAAGGCAGTCCGAGCGTATACGAGCAGTACTTC.

There are many counts of this clonotype. The J gene is TRBJ1-2, the V gene TRBV6-1; D perhaps matches TRBD1 (5 bases). Germline CDR1 is MNHNS and CDR2 is SASEGT. The CDR3 has 17 amino acids. Trimming took off 0 bases at V and 7 bases at J, with 21 bases between the two ends. CDR3: CASSEAGLSAFEPGYTF. The CDR3 DNA reads as TGTGCCAGCAGTGAAGCGGGACTCTCCGCCTTCGAACCTGGCTACACCTTC.

The rearrangement joins TRBV24-1 to TRBJ2-5, with D perhaps assigned TRBD1 or TRBD2 (5 bases each). Trimming stripped 7 bases from V and 3 bases from J, with 20 bases between. Germline V gene lookup returns CDR1 KGHDR and CDR2 SFDVKD. The CDR3 runs to 16 residues. The CDR3 sequence is CATRTSLGEGKETQYF. CDR3 nucleotide sequence: TGTGCCACCAGGACCTCCCTGGGCGAGGGGAAAGAGACCCAGTACTTC.